This T cell receptor beta chain was documented in a study of T cells in Graves' hyperthyroidism and ophthalmopathy (dated by TCRdb to about 2019). Context from the whole study: Peripheral blood was sampled at the time of initial diagnosis, prior to any treatment. A discovery cohort of fewer than 110 patients, approximately 45 with Graves' ophthalmopathy and 57 with stable Graves' hyperthyroidism, was used to find distinguishing TCR V-J signatures. Whether ophthalmopathy could be predicted prospectively was tested in an independent validation cohort made up of about 18 hyperthyroidism patients plus 17 patients who later progressed to ophthalmopathy. The 75 to 100 discovery patients were divided at random into training and test sets in a 7:3 ratio. In addition, the study compared T-cell repertoires in thyroid tissue and in blood from six Graves' hyperthyroidism patients. After blood sampling, hyperthyroidism patients were treated with methimazole at a starting dose of 30 mg daily, and ophthalmopathy patients were treated with high-dose intravenous methylprednisolone. TCR Vbeta CDR3 sequencing of roughly 140 peripheral blood samples (under 45 ophthalmopathy, some 75 hyperthyroidism and around 17 progressor patients) is reported in the paper. The study at large found these results: In validation, the model predicted progression to ophthalmopathy a median of approximately 6.6 months before onset, with roughly 71% sensitivity and 72.22% specificity. A model built on a 13 V-J signature distinguished ophthalmopathy from stable hyperthyroidism, reaching roughly 88% sensitivity and around 81% specificity in cross-validation and 80%/75% in testing. Sample size was not statistically predetermined, and investigators were not blinded to group allocation. Most expanded thyroid clonotypes (frequency above 0.001) were also detected in blood, a finding suggesting that blood repertoires may reflect thyroid immune responses.

This clonotype was observed a handful of times. Its antigen is still unknown. Per-base qualities were not stored, and no clone one base away is much larger. Amplification of TCR beta CDR3 regions was carried out from RNA transcripts. A first-round RT-PCR of the TCR CDR3 used the HTBI primer set with the Qiagen OneStep RT-PCR kit. Libraries were constructed in a second round of multiplex PCR, after which size selection and purification were performed. The libraries were sequenced on an Illumina HiSeq2000 using paired-end 100 bp reads. The study's processing was this. SOAPnuke was used to process the raw data, throwing out any read that contained adapters or uncalled bases, had a mean Phred below 15, or lacked an exact constant-primer or identifier match. High-quality paired reads were merged with COPE v1.2.5, and unique nucleotide sequences were defined as clonotypes. MiTCR v1.1 was used to align the clonotypes against IMGT TRBV, TRBD and TRBJ reference segments. Analysis was restricted to V-J combinations with a frequency above 0.0001, which covered just over 98% of repertoires. A TCS score was defined as the ratio between F50 (clonal expansion) and ExV (chaos), using BLOSUM62-based TCRdist between CDR3 peptides within each V-J. Welch's t-statistics and random forest reduced fewer than 600 V-J features to 13, which were used in a naive Bayes classifier (R e1071). Thyroid-blood repertoire similarity was quantified with the Morisita-Horn index. The public reads were run again by TCRdb, first through fastp at Q25 and then through MiXCR, and only productive beta chains were kept. Identical CDR3 proteins give one entry, which carries the most common genes and DNA. TCRdb's processing, not the authors', yielded these V and J calls. Counted in this sample were hundreds of thousands of distinct CDR3 sequences; approximately 15% of them appeared once. Jointly, the top ten make up 3.5% to 4.5% of the sample.

Moderately to severely active disease, a Clinical Activity Score of at least 3, a NOSPECS grade of at least 4, and a duration under 3 months were present in ophthalmopathy patients. The study excluded patients with uncontrolled infections, other autoimmune diseases, pregnancy or lactation. Diagnoses were established on the basis of clinical symptoms, serum thyroxine and TRAb, thyroid ultrasound, and orbital computed tomography. PBMCs were separated from roughly 9.3 ml of fresh peripheral blood using Ficoll-Paque density gradient centrifugation. Trizol reagent was used to extract total RNA, and RNA quality was then checked on an Agilent 2100 Bioanalyzer. Per the germline V gene (reference sequence), LGHDT is the CDR1 and YNNKEL is the CDR2. From V the trimming removes 4 bases and from J it removes 7 bases, while the gene matches leave 6 bases of the junction unaccounted for. The CDR3, from cysteine to phenylalanine, totals 15 residues. The CDR3 DNA has 45 bases and is translated from base 1.

This sequence was found in a woman between 40 and 55 years old with Graves' ophthalmopathy. The sample consisted of blood. This chain is built from TRBV3-1 and TRBJ2-2, and 10 bases in between align with TRBD2. The CDR3: CASSPSGRAVGELFF. The DNA sequence is as follows: TGTGCCAGCAGCCCGAGCGGGAGGGCCGTCGGGGAGCTGTTTTTT.